Following are 18 T cell receptor beta chains from one sample sequenced in a study of blood T cell repertoires in COVID-19. Libraries were prepared by immunoSEQ multiplex PCR; TCRdb keeps only in-frame clonotypes and omits some of them. The repertoire has approximately 85,000 clones, roughly 92% of them found once; the top ten carry under 7.5%. The sequencing sample was made of peripheral blood. The receptors stem from a woman aged 55-69 years with active COVID-19.

The chain's CDR3 is CASSPLSGNQPQHF. CDR3 in DNA: TGTGCCAGCTCACCACTCTCGGGGAATCAGCCCCAGCATTTT. V usage is TRBV18 and J usage is TRBJ1-5; D not certain. This CDR3 contains 14 residues. V was shortened by 1 base and J by 4 bases, with 8 bases between the two germline ends. The V gene's germline CDR1 is KGHSH and CDR2 LQKENI.

J is TRBJ1-2 and V is TRBV28, with 7 bases matching TRBD1. V trimming: 2 bases; J trimming: 6 bases; junction bases outside the gene matches: 3. This CDR3 is built from 13 residues. The V gene's germline CDR1 is MDHEN and CDR2 SYDVKM. CDR3 amino acids: CASSLGQGDGYTF. The CDR3, as DNA: TGTGCCAGCAGTTTAGGGCAGGGGGATGGCTACACCTTC.

The rearrangement links TRBV11-2 to TRBJ1-1; D possibly corresponds to TRBD1 (6 bases). Per the germline V gene, CDR1 is SGHAT and CDR2 is FQNNGV. This CDR3 contains 17 residues. V dropped 1 base and J dropped 5 bases, with 20 bases sitting between them. For the CDR3, the DNA is TGTGCCAGCAGCTTAGGGACAACGAGAGCCCAGGGGACTGAAGCTTTCTTT. This codes for CASSLGTTRAQGTEAFF.

The rearrangement uses TRBV7-2 and TRBJ2-7, with 11 bases fitting TRBD2. Losses at the gene ends were 3 bases for V and 0 bases for J; bases not matched to a gene: 13. The CDR3 is 19 residues long. Germline V gene data show CDR1 as SGHTA and CDR2 as FQGNSA. CDR3 amino acids: CASSLVGLAGSGGSYEQYF. In nucleotides, the CDR3 is TGTGCCAGCAGCTTGGTTGGACTAGCGGGTTCCGGAGGCTCCTACGAGCAGTACTTC.

The rearrangement uses TRBV4-1 and TRBJ2-1, with a possible D match to TRBD1 (5 bases). The CDR3 covers 16 residues. Trimming stripped 0 bases from V and 4 bases from J, with 13 bases between. Per the germline V gene, CDR1 is MGHRA and CDR2 is YSYEKL. In DNA, the CDR3 is TGCGCCAGCAGCCAAGATGGGGCAGGGAATTACAATGAGCAGTTCTTC. Translation gives CASSQDGAGNYNEQFF.

The chain joins TRBV7-8 to TRBJ2-1; 10 positions match TRBD1. Per germline, CDR1 SGHVS and CDR2 FQNEAQ. This CDR3 has 14 residues. V lost 4 bases and J lost 9; bases outside the gene matches: 6. The CDR3 loop is CASSYGTGAFEQFF. DNA of the CDR3: TGTGCCAGCAGCTACGGGACAGGGGCATTTGAGCAGTTCTTC.

A single count supports this clone. The V gene is TRBV10-3, the J gene TRBJ1-2; 8 bases agree with TRBD1. The CDR3 length is 14 residues. J was trimmed by 0 bases and V by 9 bases; bases with no gene match: 6. Germline V CDR1 and CDR2: ENHRY, SYGVKD. In DNA, the CDR3 is TGTGCCATGCGGACAGGGATGACTAACTATGGCTACACCTTC. Translating it yields CAMRTGMTNYGYTF.

This chain joins TRBV24-1 and TRBJ2-1; 7 bases fit TRBD2. Germline CDR1 KGHDR, CDR2 SFDVKD. This CDR3 comprises 13 residues. V lost 4 bases to trimming and J lost 16 bases; unmatched junction nucleotides: 12. This CDR3 is CATSEAASGSFFF. The CDR3 DNA reads TGTGCCACCAGTGAAGCTGCTAGCGGCTCTTTTTTCTTC.

The chain carries TRBV2 and TRBJ2-7; 9 nucleotides line up with TRBD1. CDR1 and CDR2 from the germline V gene are SNHLY and FYNNEI. This CDR3 has 14 residues. V was pared by 6 bases and J by 1 base, with 4 bases of the junction left unmatched. The CDR3 nucleotides read TGTGCCAGCAGGACGGGACAGGGTTCCTACGAGCAGTACTTC. Amino acids: CASRTGQGSYEQYF.

This clone occurred once. The rearrangement joins TRBV3-1 (or the pseudogene TRBV3-2) to TRBJ1-3, with D possibly matching TRBD1 (6 bases). This CDR3 has 17 residues. Germline V gives CDR1 LGHDT, CDR2 YNNKEL (reference sequence). Trimming stripped 0 bases from V and 4 bases from J, with 16 bases between. CDR3 in amino acids: CASSQDQGGGQGNTIYF. DNA for the CDR3: TGTGCCAGCAGCCAAGATCAAGGCGGGGGGCAAGGAAACACCATATATTTT.

This sequence joins TRBV28 and TRBJ1-1; weak D call: TRBD1 (6 bases). The CDR3 has 16 amino acids. Germline V lookup: CDR1 MDHEN, CDR2 SYDVKM. V lost 2 bases to trimming and J lost 5 bases, with 18 bases between them. In nucleotides, the CDR3 is TGTGCCAGCAGTTTACCCTCCACAGGGAGCCGGACTGAAGCTTTCTTT. Protein: CASSLPSTGSRTEAFF.

The rearrangement links TRBV27 to TRBJ2-1; TRBD1 agrees at 7 bases. CDR1 is MNHEY, CDR2 SMNVEV, per germline (reference sequence). Trimming cost V 2 bases and J 6 bases; bases outside gene matches: 16. The CDR3 is 18 residues long. CDR3 in DNA: TGTGCCAGCAGTTTAATAAGACAGGGCAATTCTTACATCAATGAGCAGTTCTTC. It codes for CASSLIRQGNSYINEQFF.

The V call is TRBV28, the J call TRBJ2-5; no clear D gene. V lost 3 bases and J lost 4, with 6 bases in between. The CDR3 has 12 amino acids. Germline CDR1 is MDHEN and CDR2 is SYDVKM. The DNA for the CDR3 is TGTGCCAGCAGTTTTGGGCGAGAGACCCAGTACTTC. This sequence encodes CASSFGRETQYF.

The V and J genes are TRBV2 and TRBJ2-1; 12 bases line up with TRBD2. CDR1 and CDR2 (germline): SNHLY, FYNNEI. Unmatched junction bases numbered 11, after V lost 8 bases and J lost 9 bases. The CDR3 loop spans 15 amino acids. The CDR3 nucleotides read TGTGCCAGCGCTAGCGGGAGGGCCTTGGTAGGTGAGCAGTTCTTC. Amino acids: CASASGRALVGEQFF. Full variable domain (remainder filled in from reference TRBV2 and TRBJ2-1): EPEVTQTPSHQVTQMGQEVILRCVPISNHLYFYWYRQILGQKVEFLVSFYNNEISEKSEIFDDQFSVERPDGSNFTLKIRSTKLEDSAMYFCASASGRALVGEQFFGPGTRLTVL.

The chain links TRBV5-1 to TRBJ1-2; no firm D call. Trimming cost V 1 base and J 7 bases, with 20 bases left between them. Germline values: CDR1 SGHRS, CDR2 YFSETQ. CDR3 length: 16 residues. CDR3 loop: CASSLISPSLEGGYTF. For the CDR3, the DNA is TGCGCCAGCAGCTTGATTAGTCCATCCCTGGAGGGTGGCTACACCTTC.

This clone was seen a few times. The chain carries TRBV2 and TRBJ1-5; no reliable D call. Germline CDR1 is SNHLY and CDR2 is FYNNEI. The germline V and J ends were trimmed by 7 bases and 1 base, with 17 bases remaining between them. This CDR3 comprises 16 residues. This chain's CDR3 is CASTTEARVSNQPQHF. As DNA, the CDR3 is TGTGCCAGCACTACCGAGGCCCGGGTCAGCAATCAGCCCCAGCATTTT. The full variable domain, completed using reference TRBV2 and TRBJ1-5, is EPEVTQTPSHQVTQMGQEVILRCVPISNHLYFYWYRQILGQKVEFLVSFYNNEISEKSEIFDDQFSVERPDGSNFTLKIRSTKLEDSAMYFCASTTEARVSNQPQHFGDGTRLSIL.

The CDR3 nucleotides are TGTGCCAGCAGCCCCCAGACTAACTCCTACGAGCAGTACTTC. This sequence encodes CASSPQTNSYEQYF. V gene TRBV9 combines with J gene TRBJ2-7; a possible D gene is TRBD2 (5 bases). The CDR3 runs 14 residues. Per the germline V gene, CDR1 is SGDLS and CDR2 is YYNGEE. V was cut by 4 bases and J by 0 bases, with 11 bases left in between.

This clone was counted a single time. The chain has TRBV24-1 and TRBJ1-1, with a weak D call TRBD1 (5 bases). Trimming took 4 bases from V and 5 from J, leaving 16 bases between them. CDR1 and CDR2 (germline): KGHDR, SFDVKD. The CDR3 has 15 amino acids. CDR3 region: CATSERDGGRTEAFF. CDR3 nucleotide sequence: TGTGCCACCAGTGAAAGAGATGGGGGGAGAACTGAAGCTTTCTTT.